This TCR beta chain was retrieved from a study of regulatory T cells in long-lasting Graves disease. Notes on the study in general: Favoring TRBV28, TRBJ1-2 and TRBJ2-5 was a feature seen in persistent disease. TCR diversity was lower in persistent than newly diagnosed Graves' disease.

Worth noting for this clonotype: Its antigen is undetermined.

Time point given: persistent/refractory GD, antithyroid drugs over 5 years with positive TRAb. Preparation of the TCR library used RNA extracted from PBMCs. In building TCR beta libraries, iRepertoire HTBI primers were used together with Arm-PCR of CDR3 regions. TCRdb recomputed calls from the multiplex PCR reads with MiXCR, one row per CDR3 protein. The sample yields 250,000 to 300,000 distinct CDR3 sequences, more than 20% seen once. V lost 1 base and J lost 4, with 12 bases in between. CDR3 size: 15 residues. Germline lookup yields CDR1 KGHDR and CDR2 SFDVKD. This clonotype was sampled from a female donor with Graves disease. The genes are TRBV24-1 and TRBJ2-5, with D tentatively TRBD1 (7 bases). This sample comprised peripheral blood mononuclear cells (PBMCs), obtained when the disease was refractory, from a patient treated with antithyroid drugs. The CDR3 region has the DNA TGTGCCACCAGTGATTTAAACAGGGGAGGAGAGACCCAGTACTTC. It is translated as CATSDLNRGGETQYF.